The T cell receptor beta chain under discussion was sequenced for a study of metastatic and nonmetastatic thyroid tumors. About the research overall: Thyroid patients, malignant and benign, had repertoires compared across blood and tumor or nodule tissue. General study points: Reports indicated that malignant thyroid tumors showed significantly higher TCR beta diversity than benign nodules did, in blood and tumor.

Until they underwent thyroid surgery, no patient had received any treatment. This clone came up a few times. Antigen unknown. At one of its ends the junction is not consistent with the germline gene, which may arise from a read error. Germline V lookup: CDR1 SNHLY, CDR2 FYNNEI. This CDR3 contains 14 residues. TCRdb reanalyzed the PCR reads via MiXCR. The table lists about 35,000 clones, roughly 18% of them singletons. The gene calls are TRBV2 and TRBJ2-6, with D possibly matching TRBD1 (5 bases). Sequenced sample: blood. The receptor was isolated from a female donor with papillary thyroid cancer or a benign thyroid nodule (not recorded which). Some clones in this sample may be carry-over from other donors' samples. The CDR3 loop reads CAIKQTSGANVPTF. The CDR3 DNA reads as TGTGCCATCAAACAGACCTCTGGGGCCAACGTCCCGACTTTC.